These T cell receptor beta chains were read from a single sample in a study of blood T cell repertoires in COVID-19. The data were produced by immunoSEQ multiplex PCR, yet TCRdb's version contains in-frame clones alone and is incomplete. The sample carries under 200,000 clones, roughly 77% recorded once. The sequenced sample consisted of peripheral blood. These receptors were taken from a man between 70 and 80 years old with active or convalescent COVID-19. Both conserved end residues are part of each CDR3.

>TRBV6-5|TRBJ1-3
CASSNTGGIGNTIYF
>TRBV14|TRBJ1-1
CASSPDQNTEAFF
>TRBV5-4|TRBJ1-2
CASSFVLRGGRYGYTF
>TRBV20-1|TRBJ1-1
CSAGRDKAFF
>TRBV24-1|TRBJ2-2
CATSGSRDGGTGELFF
>TRBV7-9|TRBJ2-7
CASSADSYNSYEQYF
>TRBV11-2|TRBJ2-1
CASSFTGPSSEQFF
>TRBV6-1|TRBJ1-5
CASSETGRQPQHF
>TRBV12-2|TRBJ1-2
CASRLVSTGFYGYTF
>TRBV6-5|TRBJ1-6
CASRTLGSYNSPLHF
>TRBV14|TRBJ1-1
CASSQDAALRAEAFF
>TRBV5-4|TRBJ1-2
CASSPRGAFSGYTF
>TRBV4-2|TRBJ1-6
CASSQDRQGSSPLHF
>TRBV3-1/TRBV3-2|TRBJ2-5
CASGIKSSGARETQYF
>TRBV5-1|TRBJ1-1
CASGPGSADGSTEAFF
>TRBV7-2|TRBJ2-2
CASRSGTGFTGELFF
>TRBV4-1|TRBJ1-6
CASSPQGERDSPLHF
>TRBV18|TRBJ2-3
CASSPPGLAGDTQYF
>TRBV30|TRBJ2-7
CAGRGTGPLEQYF
>TRBV18|TRBJ2-2
CASSVAYLGQINTGELFF
>TRBV7-9|TRBJ2-5
CASSLRGTGLEETQYF
>TRBV9|TRBJ1-1
CASSPGGSEAFF
>TRBV5-1|TRBJ2-2
CASSEGLNTGELFF
>TRBV10-3|TRBJ1-6
CAITADREYSPLHF
>TRBV25-1|TRBJ1-2
CASSARQGSGYTF
>TRBV9|TRBJ2-1
CASSVGGNSYNEQFF
>TRBV29-1|TRBJ2-4
CSVHTGLAGIDIQYF
>TRBV18|TRBJ2-7
CASSPARDISYEQYF
>TRBV3-1/TRBV3-2|TRBJ2-7
CASSQGGTGWGEQYF
>TRBV2|TRBJ1-2
CASSDRNYGYTF
>TRBV7-9|TRBJ1-2
CASQDRASRYTF
>TRBV6-5|TRBJ1-2
CASKRGSVYGYTF
>TRBV5-5|TRBJ1-3
CASSLVGGQSTSGNTIYF
>TRBV7-9|TRBJ2-5
CASSLAGAGGPQETQYF
>TRBV5-1|TRBJ2-5
CASSLGRKQETQYF
>TRBV18|TRBJ2-3
CASSASTGDTQYF
>TRBV30|TRBJ2-3
CAWSLMEGTDTQYF
>TRBV11-2|TRBJ1-1
CASSQASGWGAFF
>TRBV2|TRBJ1-2
CASKGQGEIYGYTF
>TRBV6-1|TRBJ1-1
CASSEAAARTEAFF
>TRBV7-9|TRBJ1-1
CASIRGSNTEAFF
>TRBV3-1/TRBV3-2|TRBJ2-7
CASSLQTSGAYEQYF
>TRBV10-3|TRBJ2-2
CAISESSGRWGTGELFF
>TRBV11-2|TRBJ2-7
CASSYPASGIEQYF
>TRBV6-5|TRBJ2-5
CATWRESQQTQYF
>TRBV30|TRBJ1-1
CAWSWGQGGPEAFF
>TRBV6-2/TRBV6-3|TRBJ2-5
CASSYDSFGTGGLETQYF
>TRBV7-9|TRBJ2-7
CASSFGPYEQYF
>TRBV10-3|TRBJ2-2
CAITGTGGTGELFF
>TRBV9|TRBJ2-1
CASSGRTSVYNEQFF
>TRBV6-5|TRBJ1-1
CASSYPGSGTEAFF
>TRBV2|TRBJ2-3
CASSELRGGFTDTQYF
>TRBV5-1|TRBJ2-2
CASSLDRTGELFF
>TRBV11-2|TRBJ1-4
CASSLRSGLGELFF
>TRBV7-9|TRBJ2-7
CASSLVAGLELSVAYEQYF
>TRBV15|TRBJ2-5
CATSRGTSGGEETQYF
>TRBV7-8|TRBJ2-7
CASSQHRLQGPYEQYF
>TRBV11-3|TRBJ2-7
CASSIGTGDSYEQYF
>TRBV5-4|TRBJ1-1
CASRPDSVNTEAFF
>TRBV9|TRBJ2-1
CASSVDSRVSYNEQFF